This T cell receptor beta chain was profiled in a study of CD8+ T cells in alopecia areata. The wider study: Affected scalp percentage determined the severity score of treated patients. General observations from the study: Many of the expanded lesional clones endured in scalp and blood while on tofacitinib. Only a single nonresponder existed, so baseline CD8+ expansion links stay unclear.

This CDR3 spans 15 amino acids. Germline assignment: CDR1 MNHEY and CDR2 SMNVEV (reference sequence). Trimming removed 5 bases from V and 0 bases from J, with 12 bases in between. There are a few counts of this clone. The antigen is not known. Following extraction, RNA underwent reverse transcription to cDNA, which served as the sequencing template. Profiling relied on immunoSEQ multiplex PCR, and the TCRdb table lists in-frame clones only, not all of them. This repertoire shows around 200,000 clones, about three fifths found once; its top ten account for around 13%. Treatment defined: oral pan-JAK inhibitor, 5-10 mg twice daily. Lesional scalp punch biopsies and peripheral blood were collected from alopecia areata patients.

This chain joins TRBV27 and TRBJ2-3; D is ambiguous. The specimen comprised CD8+ T cells sorted from blood, sampled at week 24, from a patient treated with tofacitinib. The receptor was derived from a human donor with alopecia areata. DNA of the CDR3: TGTGCCAGCAGTCCCCGCCCTGGGAGCACAGATACGCAGTATTTT. Its protein product is CASSPRPGSTDTQYF.